This TCR beta chain was documented in a study of sequential checkpoint blockade in melanoma (dated by TCRdb to the late 2010s). In terms of the full investigation: In a 1:1 randomization, patients received either first-line nivolumab then ipilimumab (arm A) or ipilimumab then nivolumab (arm B). Maintenance nivolumab came after both trial sequences.

The immunoSEQ Assay was used to immunosequence TCRbeta CDR3 regions from genomic DNA. Before high-throughput sequencing, the genomic DNA was amplified using bias-controlled multiplex PCR. Processing in the source paper ran as follows. To quantify the absolute abundance of each unique TCRbeta CDR3 region, the sequences were collapsed and filtered. Clonality, defined as 1 minus Pielou's evenness, was calculated using only productive rearrangements. Clones with significantly greater frequencies in on-treatment versus baseline samples were identified using a previously published method. The immuneACCESS repertoire file appears here via TCRdb, limited to in-frame rearrangements. These files lack a portion of the clones; in checked studies, under half of the deficit traces to unresolved V genes, and the cause of the others is not known. The V and J calls and clone size are taken from that table; D and trimming were inferred from the DNA. For this sample the table gives fewer than 15,000 clones, of which roughly four fifths were detected only once. The ten top clones hold around a quarter of the sample.

The CDR3, from cysteine to phenylalanine, totals 16 residues. The kept DNA is CDR3 alone, 48 bases in frame from the first base. Trimming costs V 4 bases and J 7 bases, and their ends lie 22 bases apart. CDR1 MNHEY and CDR2 SMNVEV were looked up in the germline V gene (reference sequence). Study-level results and caveats: Validation of the response-prediction model combining TCR metrics and mutation burden is needed in larger, independent patient cohorts.

Of note for this clone: It lacks a known antigen. Base qualities are not recorded, but no much larger clone differs from it by a single base.

Interpreted using the paper, the treatment or condition label stands for: randomized to nivolumab then ipilimumab (arm A) or the reverse (arm B). Prior DNA-damaging chemotherapy had not been received by any trial patient. Live CD3+CD8+ cells negative for CD19 and CD56 were sorted from thawed PBMCs on a FACS Aria II flow cytometer. CheckMate 064, a randomized, open-label phase II trial of sequential checkpoint blockade, was the source of the samples, all of which came from patients with melanoma. Peripheral blood mononuclear cells were collected by leukapheresis, purified with Ficoll-Paque, and frozen in human serum with around 10% DMSO. Immediately after sorting, the purity of sorted blood CD3+CD8+ cells was verified to be >95%, after which DNA was extracted.

The sequencing used CD8+ T cells sorted from blood (inferred from file names), collected from a patient given nivolumab and ipilimumab in sequence. The rearranged segments are TRBV27 and TRBJ1-2, with the D gene uncertain. The sequence derives from a human donor with melanoma. The CDR3 amino acid sequence is: CASSSHFVGRLSGYTF. In nucleotide form, the sequence is TGTGCCAGCAGTTCGCACTTCGTAGGGAGATTGAGTGGCTACACCTTC.